Sequencing of this T cell receptor beta chain was carried out in a study of T cells in Graves' hyperthyroidism and ophthalmopathy. The table lists this clonotype with many counts. Its antigen remains unknown. Ophthalmopathy patients had moderate-to-severe active disease, CAS ≥3, NOSPECS ≥4, and disease duration under 3 months. Uncontrolled infection, other autoimmune disease, pregnancy or lactation barred patients from enrollment. Amplified regions were TCR beta CDR3 sequences from RNA transcripts. The HTBI primer set drove a first-round RT-PCR of the TCR CDR3. TCRdb ran MiXCR on the multiplex PCR reads and lists one entry per CDR3 protein. The sample yields approximately 600,000 distinct CDR3 sequences, roughly 14% seen once. Points from the study as a whole: The blood repertoire included most of the expanded thyroid clonotypes above 0.001. Separating ophthalmopathy from stable hyperthyroidism was achieved by a 13 V-J model.

V trimming: 6 bases; J trimming: 6 bases; junction bases outside the gene matches: 7. This CDR3 has 13 amino acids. The TCR comes from a woman in her thirties or forties with Graves' ophthalmopathy. The source material was blood. The rearrangement joins TRBV12-3 or TRBV12-4 to TRBJ1-2, with TRBD1 identical over 7 bases. The CDR3 sequence: CASRLLTGNGYTF. The CDR3, as DNA: TGTGCCAGCAGGCTCCTGACAGGGAATGGCTACACCTTC.